This TCR beta chain was identified during a study of lymphopenia after photon versus proton radiotherapy. Study outcomes and limitations: Post-nadir diversity loss with photons came from oligoclonal expansion, particularly CD8+ Temra cells. Survival link was tested only in deceased patients; proton benefit remains a possibility.

Libraries were prepared by immunoSEQ multiplex PCR; TCRdb keeps only in-frame clonotypes and omits some of them. The repertoire includes roughly 58,000 clones, around 90% of them detected once, and roughly 13% sits in the top ten. To note about this clone: Its specificity is unknown.

The ends lost 3 bases at V and 9 bases at J; junction bases unmatched: 12. The CDR3 spans 15 residues. CDR1 and CDR2 from the germline V gene are LNHDA and SQIVND (reference sequence). The rearrangement uses TRBV19 and TRBJ2-5; 8 nucleotides agree with TRBD1. Here the sequenced sample was peripheral blood, taken from a patient treated with proton-based radiotherapy. The sequence came from a man older than 75 with esophageal cancer. CDR3 coding DNA: TGTGCCAGTAGTATGGGGACAGGAGCCCTGGGGGCCCAGTACTTC. As protein: CASSMGTGALGAQYF.